Detailed here is one TCR beta chain. Its antigen is not known. The data are from a study of CD8+CD57+ T cells in acquired aplastic anemia. Overall study context: Quantities of DNA derived from sorted CD4+ and CD8+ cells averaged around 3.2 ug. Study conclusions and caveats: The study found no significant CD8+ Simpson's diversity difference between patients and controls.

Germline-derived CDR1 and CDR2 are LNHDA and SQIVND (reference sequence). The length of the CDR3 is 16 residues. Unmatched junction bases numbered 11, after V lost 6 bases and J lost 1 base. All sequencing subjects had displayed CD8+CD57+ cell expansion on flow cytometry. CDR3 and TCR beta VDJ profiling relied on a genomic DNA template. Via MiXCR, TCRdb re-called the reads, giving one row per CDR3 protein. The sample yields about 250,000 distinct CDR3 sequences, around 45% seen once. The sample was sorted CD4+, CD8+, or CD8+CD57+ T cells (not recorded which) from PBMCs. The chain carries TRBV19 and TRBJ1-1; TRBD1 matches 7 bases. The TCR was taken from a human donor with aplastic anemia. DNA of the CDR3: TGTGCCAGTAGCCCGATTCGCCAGGGGGGGAACACTGAAGCTTTCTTT. Translating it yields CASSPIRQGGNTEAFF.